Shown below are 11 T cell receptor beta chains from a single sample sequenced in a study of shared clonotypes between healthy human individuals. Produced via immunoSEQ multiplex PCR; TCRdb's table is partial and in-frame only. The table shows about 2 million clones, with 90% to 95% occurring only once. Sequencing was carried out using naive CD4+ T cells sorted from blood. Subset here: CD45RA+ positively selected. These TCRs come from a man in his late teens or twenties in good health.

This clone was detected a few times. The chain employs TRBV10-3 and TRBJ1-2, with D unclear. The V gene's germline CDR1 is ENHRY and CDR2 SYGVKD. The CDR3 sequence is 9 residues long. The chain's CDR3 is CEVNYGYTF. As DNA, the CDR3 is TGTGAAGTTAACTATGGCTACACCTTC.

As regards this clone: In the same sample, other DNA sequences code for this CDR3. The V and J genes are TRBV18 and TRBJ2-5; D is uncertain. The CDR3 runs 12 residues. Trimming stripped 2 bases from V and 4 bases from J, with 5 bases between. In germline, CDR1 is KGHSH, CDR2 LQKENI. CDR3 amino acids: CASSPRAETQYF. Written as DNA, the CDR3 is TGTGCCAGCTCACCAAGGGCAGAGACCCAGTACTTC.

The chain has TRBV2 and TRBJ2-7; D remains unclear. This CDR3 spans 11 amino acids. Germline assignment: CDR1 SNHLY and CDR2 FYNNEI. Trimming pared 6 bases from V and 6 bases from J, leaving 9 bases between. The chain's CDR3 is CASSLTREQYF. The CDR3 DNA follows: TGTGCCAGCAGCCTGACTCGCGAGCAGTACTTC.

The chain is built from TRBV10-3 and TRBJ2-7, with 10 bases matching TRBD1. The CDR3 extends over 14 amino acids. V lost 9 bases and J lost 6; bases outside the gene matches: 11. Germline lookup yields CDR1 ENHRY and CDR2 SYGVKD. The CDR3 nucleotides read TGTGCCATAAAGCCGGGACAGGGGAGGGGCGAGCAGTACTTC. Protein: CAIKPGQGRGEQYF.

The J gene is TRBJ2-7, the V gene TRBV5-1, with TRBD1 identical over 7 bases. CDR1 is SGHRS and CDR2 is YFSETQ in the germline V gene. Trimming cost V 4 bases and J 1 base; bases outside gene matches: 11. This CDR3 has 16 amino acids. CDR3 region: CASSPTPGTASYEQYF. In nucleotides, the CDR3 is TGCGCCAGCAGCCCGACTCCCGGGACAGCTTCCTACGAGCAGTACTTC.

The chain is built from TRBV13 and TRBJ2-7; the D gene is possibly TRBD2 (6 bases). Trimming shortened V by 3 bases and J by 0 bases, and 6 bases separated the two germline ends. The CDR3 contains 13 residues. CDR1 is PRHDT, CDR2 FYEKMQ, per germline (reference sequence). This CDR3 is CASSFSGSYEQYF. CDR3 DNA: TGTGCCAGCAGCTTTAGCGGCTCCTACGAGCAGTACTTC.

The chain recombines TRBV21-1 with TRBJ1-2. TRBV21-1 is a recognized pseudogene. The CDR3 is 14 residues long. CDR3 nucleotides: TGTGCCAGCAGCAAATTTGGGTTTAACTATGGCTACACCTTC. It translates to CASSKFGFNYGYTF.

A single count supports this clone. The chain uses TRBV23-1 and TRBJ1-2; D is possibly TRBD1 (5 bases). TRBV23-1 is classed as an ORF, of uncertain function. The germline V and J ends were trimmed by 1 base and 8 bases, with 14 bases remaining between them. This CDR3 region has 14 residues. In nucleotides, the CDR3 is TGCGCCAGCAGTCAATTCCGGCAGGGAGGCGGCTACACCTTC. Its protein product is CASSQFRQGGGYTF.

The rearrangement uses TRBV6-1 and TRBJ2-7; no clear D. Germline CDR1 and CDR2: MNHNS and SASEGT. The CDR3 spans 15 residues. The V end was cut by 2 bases, the J end by 0 bases, with 11 bases between. The CDR3 loop reads CASSEYPGGSYEQYF. The CDR3 region has the DNA TGTGCCAGCAGTGAATATCCGGGCGGCTCCTACGAGCAGTACTTC.

The chain uses TRBV7-9 and TRBJ2-3; D call uncertain. Per germline, CDR1 SEHNR and CDR2 FQNEAQ (reference sequence). V shed 0 bases and J shed 3 bases, with 7 bases lying between them. The CDR3 consists of 14 residues. The CDR3 bases are TGTGCCAGCAGCTTAGCCACCGGAACAGATACGCAGTATTTT. The encoded protein is CASSLATGTDTQYF.

The chain is built from TRBV6-5 and TRBJ2-7; D is ambiguous. In germline, CDR1 is MNHEY, CDR2 SVGAGI. The CDR3 is 13 amino acids. V lost 3 bases, J lost 2 bases, and 8 bases lay in between. CDR3 DNA: TGTGCCAGCAGTTATGGTAAGACCTACGAGCAGTACTTC. Its translation is CASSYGKTYEQYF.